Below are 16 T cell receptor beta chains sequenced from a single sample in a study of human T cells and chemical hapten exposure. MiXCR was run by TCRdb on the RACE reads, yielding one entry per CDR3 protein. The sample lists roughly 110,000 distinct CDR3 sequences; about 12% were seen once. This sample's time point: pre-sensitization, week 0. As to treatment: therapeutic diphenylcyclopropenone sensitization with weekly scalp DPC. The sequences come from whole blood, collected in connection with sensitization to the hapten diphenylcyclopropenone (DPC). The receptors were sampled from a woman aged 45-65 years with alopecia areata. Some clones in this sample may be carry-over from other donors' samples.

The genes are TRBV7-9 and TRBJ2-2; D gene ambiguous. Germline V gives CDR1 SEHNR, CDR2 FQNEAQ (reference sequence). V lost 3 bases to trimming and J lost 3 bases, with 5 bases between them. The CDR3 has 13 amino acids. CDR3 nucleotides: TGTGCCAGCAGCTTGTGGGACACCGGGGAGCTGTTTTTT. This translates into CASSLWDTGELFF. The full variable domain, rest sourced from reference TRBV7-9 and TRBJ2-2, is DTGVSQNPRHKITKRGQNVTFRCDPISEHNRLYWYRQTLGQGPEFLTYFQNEAQLEKSRLLSDRFSAERPKGSFSTLEIQRTEQGDSAMYLCASSLWDTGELFFGEGSRLTVL.

This clonotype was found a few times. The V gene is TRBV27, the J gene TRBJ2-5; TRBD2 aligns across 9 bases. Unmatched junction bases numbered 4, after V lost 3 bases and J lost 2 bases. Germline assignment: CDR1 MNHEY and CDR2 SMNVEV (reference sequence). The CDR3 has 15 amino acids. The CDR3 loop reads CASSFSGGIQETQYF. The CDR3 bases are TGTGCCAGCAGTTTTAGCGGGGGAATACAAGAGACCCAGTACTTC.

This clonotype has a handful of counts. The rearrangement joins TRBV28 to TRBJ2-5; perhaps TRBD1 as D (6 bases). The CDR3 consists of 11 residues. CDR1 and CDR2 (germline): MDHEN, SYDVKM. Between the trimmed V and J ends, which lost 6 bases and 9 bases, there was a span of 11 bases. The CDR3 coding sequence is TGTGCCAGCAGCTTAGGGGGACCCCAGTACTTC. This codes for CASSLGGPQYF.

This clonotype has a handful of counts. The chain links TRBV4-1 to TRBJ1-3; no definite D call. The germline V gene encodes CDR1 MGHRA and CDR2 YSYEKL. CDR3 size: 15 residues. V was cut by 5 bases and J by 4 bases, with 15 bases left in between. The CDR3 loop is CASSSLEVSGNTIYF. In DNA, the CDR3 is TGCGCCAGCAGCTCTTTAGAGGTTTCAGGAAACACCATATATTTT.

A few counts support this clonotype. The V and J genes are TRBV28 and TRBJ2-2; possibly TRBD2 for D (5 bases). CDR1 is MDHEN and CDR2 is SYDVKM in the germline V gene. The CDR3 runs 13 residues. Between the trimmed V and J ends, which lost 10 bases and 1 base, there was a span of 10 bases. CDR3 in amino acids: CAIVSENTGELFF. In nucleotides, the CDR3 is TGTGCCATTGTTAGCGAGAACACCGGGGAGCTGTTTTTT. Combining the CDR3 with reference TRBV28 and TRBJ2-2 gives the whole variable domain DVKVTQSSRYLVKRTGEKVFLECVQDMDHENMFWYRQDPGLGLRLIYFSYDVKMKEKGDIPEGYSVSREKKERFSLILESASTNQTSMYLCAIVSENTGELFFGEGSRLTVL.

This clonotype was detected only a few times. The J gene is TRBJ2-1, the V gene TRBV11-1; TRBD2 aligns across 11 bases. The CDR3 length is 16 residues. V lost 5 bases to trimming and J lost 8 bases; unmatched junction nucleotides: 11. Germline CDR1 SGHAT, CDR2 FQDESV (reference sequence). DNA for the CDR3: TGTGCCAGCAGCGCGCCGGGACTAGCGGCCAGGGATGAGCAGTTCTTC. It encodes CASSAPGLAARDEQFF.

The genes are TRBV23-1 and TRBJ2-3; no definite D call. TRBV23-1 falls under the ORF class, with uncertain function. The CDR3 totals 14 residues. V shed 2 bases and J shed 1 base, with 7 bases lying between them. The CDR3 here is CASSQADCTDTQYF. The CDR3 bases are TGCGCCAGCAGTCAAGCAGACTGCACAGATACGCAGTATTTT.

This clonotype was observed at least ten times. This chain joins TRBV11-2 and TRBJ2-5; 11 positions match TRBD2. J lost 6 bases, V lost 4 bases, and 31 bases had no gene match. The CDR3 totals 23 residues. CDR1 and CDR2 from the germline V gene are SGHAT and FQNNGV. The CDR3, as DNA: TGTGCCAGCAGCTCGAGGGTCGGTGGTCTAGCGGGGGGCTACCTATTACAAGATAAGACCCAGTACTTC. Amino acids: CASSSRVGGLAGGYLLQDKTQYF.

This chain uses TRBV12-5 with TRBJ2-3; 10 nucleotides align to TRBD2. Trimming removed 2 bases from V and 0 bases from J; junction bases left unmatched: 8. This CDR3 is 18 amino acids long. Germline CDR1 and CDR2: LGHNT and FRNRAP. CDR3 sequence (DNA): TGTGCTAGTGGTTTGAAAGGACTAGCGGACACTAGCACAGATACGCAGTATTTT. Protein: CASGLKGLADTSTDTQYF.

This clonotype has more than one count but fewer than ten. The chain combines TRBV5-4 with TRBJ1-6, with D possibly TRBD1 on 6 matching bases. The CDR3 extends over 16 amino acids. Trimming took off 0 bases at V and 8 bases at J, with 15 bases between the two ends. Germline lookup yields CDR1 SGHNT and CDR2 YYREEE (reference sequence). This chain's CDR3 is CASSLGGPGSDSPLHF. The CDR3 DNA follows: TGTGCCAGCAGCTTGGGGGGGCCGGGATCGGATTCACCCCTCCACTTT.

This clonotype has only a few counts. The V call is TRBV6-2 or TRBV6-3, the J call TRBJ2-1; a possible D gene is TRBD2 (6 bases). There are 13 residues in the CDR3. Germline loops: CDR1 MNHEY, CDR2 SVGEGT. V was cut by 5 bases and J by 7 bases, with 12 bases left in between. CDR3 nucleotide sequence: TGTGCCAGCAGTATTAGCGGTTGGAATGAGCAGTTCTTC. Protein: CASSISGWNEQFF.

This clonotype was recorded a few times. The J gene is TRBJ2-7, the V gene TRBV7-2; 10 bases fit TRBD2. The germline V gene has CDR1 SGHTA and CDR2 FQGNSA. CDR3 length: 15 amino acids. V lost 5 bases, J lost 5 bases, and 9 bases stayed unmatched. CDR3 DNA: TGTGCCAGCAGCCCATCTAGCGGGAGTCGACACGAGCAGTACTTC. Translating it yields CASSPSSGSRHEQYF.

This clonotype came up many times. The V gene is TRBV20-1, the J gene TRBJ1-6; D not certain. From germline, CDR1 is DFQATT and CDR2 SNEGSKA (reference sequence). The CDR3 loop spans 14 amino acids. Written as DNA, the CDR3 is TGCAGGGTGCATAATCCGACGATGGATTCACCCCTCCACTTT. It is translated as CRVHNPTMDSPLHF.

The chain's CDR3 is CASSHRGDNEQFF. The CDR3 DNA follows: TGTGCCAGCAGCCATCGTGGGGACAATGAGCAGTTCTTC. The J gene is TRBJ2-1, the V gene TRBV14; D is unresolved. The CDR3 runs 13 residues. Germline V gene lookup returns CDR1 SGHDN and CDR2 FVKESK. The germline V and J ends were trimmed by 3 bases and 5 bases, with 8 bases remaining between them.

This clonotype was detected a few times. The chain carries TRBV28 and TRBJ2-5; D is uncertain. Per the germline V gene, CDR1 is MDHEN and CDR2 is SYDVKM. This CDR3 has 14 amino acids. Trimming pared 5 bases from V and 0 bases from J, leaving 10 bases between. The CDR3 region has the DNA TGTGCCAGCAGTCGAGACCCCAACCAAGAGACCCAGTACTTC. Protein sequence: CASSRDPNQETQYF.

Of note for this clonotype: A much more abundant neighbour one base away suggests this may be a read error. This chain links TRBV7-9 with TRBJ2-5; unclear D gene. The CDR3 has 13 amino acids. CDR1 and CDR2 (germline): SEHNR, FQNEAQ (reference sequence). V was shortened by 1 base and J by 7 bases, with 10 bases between the two germline ends. In DNA form, the CDR3 reads TGTGCCAGCAGCTTAGGACCCCATGGGACCCAGTACTTC. Translated, it gives CASSLGPHGTQYF.